Presented here are 19 T cell receptor beta chains from one specimen sequenced in a study of human thymus T cells. Clones were read by immunoSEQ multiplex PCR, and TCRdb kept only the in-frame ones, dropping some. The table shows just over 45,000 clones, with 95% occurring only once. The source material was blood. These receptors were obtained from a girl under three years old with a congenital heart defect but otherwise immunologically healthy.

In this sample, this clone turned up a few times. The gene calls are TRBV2 and TRBJ2-3; no clear D gene. CDR1 and CDR2 from the germline V gene are SNHLY and FYNNEI. V was trimmed by 7 bases and J by 6 bases, leaving 14 bases between them. The CDR3 covers 13 residues. The CDR3 loop is CASMAQSADTQYF. The CDR3 DNA sequence: TGTGCCAGCATGGCCCAATCGGCGGATACGCAGTATTTT.

This chain links TRBV6-1 with TRBJ2-2; 13 bases match TRBD2. The germline V gene has CDR1 MNHNS and CDR2 SASEGT. V was pared by 4 bases and J by 4 bases, with 0 bases of the junction left unmatched. The CDR3 is 15 residues long. The CDR3 coding sequence is TGTGCCAGCAGTGGGACTAGCGGGAGCACCGGGGAGCTGTTTTTT. As protein: CASSGTSGSTGELFF.

This sequence joins TRBV7-3 and TRBJ1-2; D not resolved. This CDR3 contains 14 residues. Germline lookup yields CDR1 SGHTA and CDR2 FQGTGA. Trimming took off 5 bases at V and 4 bases at J, with 14 bases between the two ends. DNA of the CDR3: TGTGCCAGCAGCCCCTCGGGAAAGGGCTATGGCTACACCTTC. This codes for CASSPSGKGYGYTF.

The rearrangement joins TRBV28 to TRBJ2-5, with a tentative D call TRBD1 (5 bases). Trimming shortened V by 6 bases and J by 2 bases, and 16 bases separated the two germline ends. The CDR3 length is 15 residues. Per the germline V gene, CDR1 is MDHEN and CDR2 is SYDVKM. CDR3 amino acids: CASRPWTFKQETQYF. As DNA, the CDR3 is TGTGCCAGCAGACCTTGGACATTTAAGCAAGAGACCCAGTACTTC.

The chain is built from TRBV2 and TRBJ2-6, with D tentatively TRBD1 (6 bases). The CDR3 runs 13 residues. CDR1 and CDR2 (germline): SNHLY, FYNNEI. The V end lost 7 bases, the J end lost 2 bases, and 6 bases lay between the germline ends. CDR3 nucleotides: TGTGCCAGCACAGGGGCTGGGGCCAACGTCCTGACTTTC. It translates to CASTGAGANVLTF.

The genes are TRBV7-9 and TRBJ2-1, with D perhaps TRBD1 (5 bases). The V and J ends lost 4 bases and 4 bases respectively, with 17 bases between them. The CDR3 has 16 amino acids. Germline CDR1 reads SEHNR; CDR2 reads FQNEAQ (reference sequence). CDR3 sequence reads: CASSSFFGRTYNEQFF. As DNA, the CDR3 is TGTGCCAGCAGCTCCTTCTTCGGGCGGACATACAATGAGCAGTTCTTC.

This rearrangement joins TRBV5-1 to TRBJ1-1; a weak D match, TRBD1 (5 bases). In germline, CDR1 is SGHRS, CDR2 YFSETQ. CDR3 length equals 14 residues. Trimming took off 0 bases at V and 7 bases at J, with 13 bases between the two ends. CDR3 sequence reads: CASSLVGGSVEAFF. The DNA of the CDR3 is TGCGCCAGCAGCTTGGTTGGGGGGTCGGTTGAAGCTTTCTTT.

The V call is TRBV15, the J call TRBJ1-1, with D tentatively TRBD1 (6 bases). This CDR3 has 15 amino acids. The germline CDR1 and CDR2 sequences are LNHNV and YYDKDF (reference sequence). Trimming shortened V by 5 bases and J by 1 base, and 14 bases separated the two germline ends. The DNA for the CDR3 is TGTGCCACCAGCTTAGGAAAGACAGGGAACACTGAAGCTTTCTTT. It encodes CATSLGKTGNTEAFF.

This sequence joins TRBV4-2 and TRBJ1-3; D call uncertain. Germline V gene lookup returns CDR1 LGHNA and CDR2 YNFKEQ. The CDR3 is 15 amino acids. Trimming shortened V by 0 bases and J by 4 bases, and 10 bases separated the two germline ends. CDR3 loop: CASSQDLRAGNTIYF. The CDR3 DNA reads TGTGCCAGCAGCCAAGATCTGAGGGCGGGAAACACCATATATTTT.

V usage is TRBV29-1 and J usage is TRBJ2-1; the match to TRBD2 covers 9 bases. CDR3 length equals 15 residues. Germline V CDR1 and CDR2: SQVTM, ANQGSEA. J gave up 8 bases and V 6 bases, and 14 bases lay outside the gene matches. CDR3 sequence reads: CSVGFSGRGRDEQFF. For the CDR3, the DNA is TGCAGCGTGGGGTTTAGCGGGAGAGGGCGGGATGAGCAGTTCTTC.

The rearrangement links TRBV10-3 to TRBJ2-7; 14 bases fit TRBD2. CDR3 length: 14 amino acids. Looked up from germline, CDR1 is ENHRY and CDR2 is SYGVKD. Trimming removed 6 bases from V and 3 bases from J; junction bases left unmatched: 1. For the CDR3, the DNA is TGTGCCATCAGCGGACTAGCGGGAGGCTACGAGCAGTACTTC. Residues: CAISGLAGGYEQYF.

The CDR3 region is CASRPGLGTGELFF. The DNA for the CDR3 is TGTGCCAGCCGCCCGGGACTAGGTACCGGGGAGCTGTTTTTT. This chain links TRBV27 with TRBJ2-2, with 8 bases matching TRBD2. CDR3 length equals 14 residues. Germline V CDR1 and CDR2: MNHEY, SMNVEV (reference sequence). V lost 8 bases and J lost 5; bases outside the gene matches: 7.

The V gene is TRBV27, the J gene TRBJ2-1; possibly TRBD1 or TRBD2 for D (5 bases each). Trimming took 6 bases from V and 13 from J, leaving 13 bases between them. The CDR3 is 11 amino acids. The V gene's germline CDR1 is MNHEY and CDR2 SMNVEV (reference sequence). The CDR3 reads CASRMGRAQFF. The CDR3 DNA sequence: TGTGCCAGCAGGATGGGACGGGCCCAGTTCTTC.

The chain has TRBV27 and TRBJ1-2; 7 bases line up with TRBD1. Trimming took 6 bases from V and 4 from J; bases not matched to a gene: 8. Germline CDR1 reads MNHEY; CDR2 reads SMNVEV (reference sequence). The CDR3 spans 14 residues. CDR3 sequence reads: CASRATGWVYGYTF. The CDR3 bases are TGTGCCAGCAGGGCGACAGGGTGGGTCTATGGCTACACCTTC.

The V call is TRBV18, the J call TRBJ2-1, with D perhaps being TRBD1 or TRBD2 (8 bases each). The CDR3 is made up of 19 amino acids. The ends were cut back, 1 base at V and 6 bases at J, with 25 bases in the middle. The germline gives CDR1 KGHSH, CDR2 LQKENI. The CDR3, as DNA: TGTGCCAGCTCACCACGGCAGGGGGCAGGGACTAGTACTTCCAATGAGCAGTTCTTC. Amino acid sequence: CASSPRQGAGTSTSNEQFF.

This clone was detected only once. CDR3 nucleotides: TGTGCCAGCAGTGGGCGGGATGAGCAGTTCTTC. Amino acids: CASSGRDEQFF. The genes are TRBV2 and TRBJ2-1; D might be TRBD2 (5 bases). This CDR3 is 11 amino acids long. Trimming left V 4 bases short and J 8 bases short, with 6 bases between. Germline assignment: CDR1 SNHLY and CDR2 FYNNEI.

The V gene is TRBV28, the J gene TRBJ2-7; TRBD1 aligns across 7 bases. The J segment lost 2 bases and the V segment lost 6 bases, leaving 13 bases of the junction unmatched. This CDR3 contains 16 residues. Per germline, CDR1 MDHEN and CDR2 SYDVKM. The CDR3: CASSYTMTGSPYEQYF. The CDR3 coding sequence is TGTGCCAGCAGCTACACCATGACAGGGAGCCCCTACGAGCAGTACTTC.

The gene calls are TRBV20-1 and TRBJ2-7; TRBD2 is a possible D gene (6 bases). Per germline, CDR1 DFQATT and CDR2 SNEGSKA (reference sequence). With 3 bases removed from V and 6 bases from J, the gap between germline ends came to 9 bases. CDR3 length: 11 amino acids. CDR3 DNA sequence: TGCAGTGCTAGGGACTATCCCGAGCAGTACTTC. Protein sequence: CSARDYPEQYF.

V usage is TRBV7-8 and J usage is TRBJ2-1; TRBD2 matches 12 bases. The germline gives CDR1 SGHVS, CDR2 FQNEAQ. The CDR3 length is 16 residues. V lost 5 bases to trimming and J lost 5 bases; unmatched junction nucleotides: 7. In DNA, the CDR3 is TGTGCCAGCAGCAGACTAGCGGGAGTAAGGGACAATGAGCAGTTCTTC. It yields the protein CASSRLAGVRDNEQFF.